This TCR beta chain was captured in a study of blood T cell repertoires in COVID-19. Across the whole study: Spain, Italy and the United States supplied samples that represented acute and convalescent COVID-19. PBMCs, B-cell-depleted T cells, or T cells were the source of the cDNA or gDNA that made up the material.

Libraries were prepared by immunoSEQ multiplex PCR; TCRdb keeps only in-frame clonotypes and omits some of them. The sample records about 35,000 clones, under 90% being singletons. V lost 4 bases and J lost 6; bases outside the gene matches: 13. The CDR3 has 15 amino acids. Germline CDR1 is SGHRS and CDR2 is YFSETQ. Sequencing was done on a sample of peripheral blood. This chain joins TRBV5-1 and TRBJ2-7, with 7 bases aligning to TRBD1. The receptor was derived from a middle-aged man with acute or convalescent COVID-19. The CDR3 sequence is CASSQGQDEFSEQYF. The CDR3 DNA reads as TGCGCCAGCAGCCAAGGACAGGATGAATTCTCCGAGCAGTACTTC.